This T cell receptor (beta chain) was recovered during a study of tumor and adjacent non-tumor tissue in lung cancer. Whole-study findings and limits: Higher tumor TCR diversity was associated with shorter survival. Top 100 clones took a larger repertoire share in normal lung. TCR diversity was significantly greater in tumor than normal lung tissue.

TCRbeta libraries were built with three rounds of nested PCR, modified from ARM-PCR. TCRdb ran MiXCR on the multiplex PCR reads and lists one entry per CDR3 protein. The repertoire holds 90,000 to 110,000 distinct CDR3 sequences, with 60% to 65% as singletons. This clonotype was seen ten or more times. The antigen remains undetermined. The template was RNA from unsorted bulk tissue. Distant lung tissue was collected more than 3 cm away from the tumor edge. Chemotherapy-naive patients with new lung cancer underwent thoracic surgery in China, August–late 2014. With V trimmed by 7 bases and J by 5 bases, 6 bases remained unmatched. The CDR3 is made up of 14 amino acids. Germline V gene data show CDR1 as SQVTM and CDR2 as ANQGSEA.

This receptor was identified in a man aged 55-75 years with non-small cell lung cancer. V usage is TRBV29-1 and J usage is TRBJ1-5; 12 positions agree with TRBD1. Sample: distant non-tumor lung tissue. The CDR3 loop reads CSGGGQGAYQPQHF. In DNA form, the CDR3 reads TGCAGCGGGGGGGGACAGGGGGCATATCAGCCCCAGCATTTT.